The 32 T cell receptor beta chains below were found in one sample sequenced in a study of blood T cell repertoires in COVID-19. Using immunoSEQ multiplex PCR, the repertoire was profiled, and TCRdb retains in-frame clones only, with some absent. The data show about 190,000 clones, with more than 70% seen just once and approximately 3% held by the top ten. The specimen sequenced was peripheral blood. Every receptor here comes from a woman older than 75 with active or convalescent COVID-19.

In DNA form, the CDR3 reads TGCGCCAGCAGCCTCCAGGTTTCAGCAGGACTTACCGGGGAGCTGTTTTTT. Residues: CASSLQVSAGLTGELFF. This chain uses TRBV5-1 with TRBJ2-2, with D possibly TRBD2 on 5 matching bases. Germline assignment: CDR1 SGHRS and CDR2 YFSETQ. V was pared by 4 bases and J by 5 bases, with 21 bases between. There are 17 residues in the CDR3.

The CDR3 sequence is CASSVRTGGYNEQFF. The CDR3 bases are TGTGCCAGCAGCGTCCGGACAGGGGGATACAATGAGCAGTTCTTC. The chain joins TRBV3-1 (or the pseudogene TRBV3-2) to TRBJ2-1, with 10 bases aligning to TRBD1. Germline V gene lookup returns CDR1 LGHDT and CDR2 YNNKEL (reference sequence). After removal of 5 bases from V and 4 bases from J, the junction contained 5 bases not matched to a gene. CDR3 size: 15 residues.

The chain has TRBV5-8 and TRBJ2-1; D is unclear. Germline CDR1 is SGHTS and CDR2 is YDEGEE. The CDR3 length is 14 residues. The V end was cut by 1 base, the J end by 7 bases, with 12 bases between. This CDR3 reads CASSLMFRYNEQFF. Written as DNA, the CDR3 is TGTGCCAGCAGCTTGATGTTCAGGTATAATGAGCAGTTCTTC.

The chain links TRBV3-1 (or the pseudogene TRBV3-2) to TRBJ1-1, with D tentatively TRBD1 (6 bases). Looked up from germline, CDR1 is LGHDT and CDR2 is YNNKEL (reference sequence). The CDR3 is 15 residues long. Trimming cost V 0 bases and J 0 bases, with 8 bases left between them. CDR3 sequence (DNA): TGTGCCAGCAGCCAAGACAGGGGACTGAACACTGAAGCTTTCTTT. Amino acids: CASSQDRGLNTEAFF.

This chain uses TRBV7-9 with TRBJ1-3; D is unresolved. Trimming took 3 bases from V and 3 from J, leaving 9 bases between them. The CDR3 contains 14 residues. From germline, CDR1 is SEHNR and CDR2 FQNEAQ (reference sequence). CDR3 nucleotides: TGTGCCAGCAGCTTCCGGGAATTTGGAAACACCATATATTTT. It encodes CASSFREFGNTIYF.

The rearrangement uses TRBV4-2 and TRBJ1-3, with a possible D match to TRBD1 (5 bases). V lost 1 base to trimming and J lost 5 bases, with 15 bases between them. The CDR3 consists of 16 residues. Germline lookup yields CDR1 LGHNA and CDR2 YNFKEQ. The CDR3 sequence is CASSQASVLGRNTIYF. CDR3 nucleotide sequence: TGTGCCAGCAGCCAAGCTTCCGTTCTGGGGCGAAACACCATATATTTT.

The chain employs TRBV20-1 and TRBJ2-7, with D perhaps TRBD1 (6 bases). Trimming took 3 bases from V and 4 from J, leaving 16 bases between them. The CDR3 totals 14 residues. Germline CDR1 and CDR2: DFQATT and SNEGSKA (reference sequence). CDR3 sequence: CSASVGHGRYEQYF. CDR3 nucleotide sequence: TGCAGTGCTAGTGTGGGACACGGCCGATACGAGCAGTACTTC.

This sequence joins TRBV6-2 or TRBV6-3 and TRBJ2-5; perhaps TRBD1 as D (5 bases). The germline gives CDR1 MNHEY, CDR2 SVGEGT. V lost 5 bases and J lost 3, with 16 bases in between. This CDR3 has 15 residues. The CDR3 is CASSGAAIAEETQYF. The CDR3 nucleotides are TGTGCCAGCAGTGGGGCGGCAATCGCTGAAGAGACCCAGTACTTC.

This clone occurred once. The V call is TRBV4-3, the J call TRBJ2-7; a possible D gene is TRBD1 (6 bases). This CDR3 is built from 15 residues. V gave up 1 base and J gave up 6 bases, with 16 bases separating them. Germline CDR1 is LGHNA and CDR2 is YSLEER. This CDR3 reads CASSQGRGETLEQYF. The DNA of the CDR3 is TGCGCCAGCAGCCAAGGCAGGGGAGAAACGCTCGAGCAGTACTTC.

This chain uses TRBV24-1 with TRBJ1-2; no firm D call. The V gene lost 1 base and the J gene lost 8 bases, with 4 bases spanning the gap. Germline V gives CDR1 KGHDR, CDR2 SFDVKD. The length of the CDR3 is 11 residues. As DNA, the CDR3 is TGTGCCACCAGTGATTTTAGCGGCTACACCTTC. It translates to CATSDFSGYTF.

The chain employs TRBV19 and TRBJ1-4; no clear D gene. The length of the CDR3 is 15 residues. Per germline, CDR1 LNHDA and CDR2 SQIVND (reference sequence). The ends were cut back, 7 bases at V and 0 bases at J, with 12 bases in the middle. CDR3 nucleotide sequence: TGTGCCAGTACCGAAAACACAGCAACTAATGAAAAACTGTTTTTT. It is translated as CASTENTATNEKLFF.

The chain employs TRBV9 and TRBJ2-5; D might be TRBD1 (5 bases). The CDR3 length is 13 residues. V lost 2 bases, J lost 6 bases, and 11 bases lay in between. CDR1 SGDLS and CDR2 YYNGEE come from the germline V gene. CDR3 bases: TGTGCCAGCAGCGTTGGGCAGGGCCAGACCCAGTACTTC. It specifies CASSVGQGQTQYF.

The V gene is TRBV9, the J gene TRBJ2-3; a weak D match, TRBD2 (6 bases). The CDR3 covers 16 residues. Germline CDR1 and CDR2: SGDLS and YYNGEE. The V and J ends lost 3 bases and 0 bases respectively, with 14 bases between them. The CDR3 sequence: CASSAQDYRSTDTQYF. The DNA for the CDR3 is TGTGCCAGCAGCGCCCAGGACTACCGAAGCACAGATACGCAGTATTTT.

This clone was observed once. The chain recombines TRBV30 with TRBJ2-5; the D gene is possibly TRBD1 (5 bases). Germline V CDR1 and CDR2: GTSNPN, SVGIG (reference sequence). The CDR3 consists of 12 residues. Trimming took off 2 bases at V and 7 bases at J, with 11 bases between the two ends. CDR3 protein: CAWSLSTGTQYF. CDR3 in DNA: TGTGCCTGGAGTCTTTCCACAGGGACCCAGTACTTC.

J is TRBJ2-1 and V is TRBV9; 8 bases align to TRBD2. V was pared by 2 bases and J by 4 bases, with 5 bases of the junction left unmatched. CDR3 length: 15 amino acids. CDR1 and CDR2 from the germline V gene are SGDLS and YYNGEE. The CDR3 reads CASSVSGGPYNEQFF. In nucleotides, the CDR3 is TGTGCCAGCAGCGTCAGCGGGGGCCCTTACAATGAGCAGTTCTTC.

The V gene is TRBV6-5, the J gene TRBJ1-5; 9 bases match TRBD1. V shed 6 bases, J shed 5 bases, and the junction held 8 bases outside the gene matches. The germline CDR1 and CDR2 sequences are MNHEY and SVGAGI. This CDR3 has 15 residues. The CDR3 bases are TGTGCCAGCAGACAAACAGGGGGCGCAGATCAGCCCCAGCATTTT. It is translated as CASRQTGGADQPQHF.

The chain combines TRBV4-1 with TRBJ2-5, with TRBD2 matching 11 bases. The J segment lost 8 bases and the V segment lost 6 bases, leaving 5 bases of the junction unmatched. This CDR3 comprises 13 residues. CDR1 is MGHRA and CDR2 is YSYEKL in the germline V gene. CDR3 protein: CASSPGLAATQYF. DNA of the CDR3: TGCGCCAGCAGTCCGGGACTAGCGGCCACCCAGTACTTC.

V is TRBV3-1 (or the pseudogene TRBV3-2) and J is TRBJ1-6, with TRBD1 matching 7 bases. Germline CDR1 LGHDT, CDR2 YNNKEL (reference sequence). V was clipped by 5 bases and J by 9 bases; unmatched bases: 13. The CDR3 sequence is 16 residues long. CDR3 nucleotides: TGTGCCAGCAGCTCCCCATCGACAGGGTCGGCTTCACCCCTCCACTTT. Translating gives CASSSPSTGSASPLHF.

The rearrangement links TRBV7-6 to TRBJ1-2; tentatively, D is TRBD1 (5 bases). Germline CDR1 is SGHVS and CDR2 is FNYEAQ. V was shortened by 4 bases and J by 3 bases, with 18 bases between the two germline ends. The CDR3 loop spans 16 amino acids. Written as DNA, the CDR3 is TGTGCCAGCAGCTCAAACCTCGCTGGGGGGGACTATGGCTACACCTTC. Translated: CASSSNLAGGDYGYTF.

This chain connects TRBV2 to TRBJ1-1; 7 bases are a match to TRBD1. Germline CDR1 is SNHLY and CDR2 is FYNNEI. This CDR3 is built from 12 residues. The V segment lost 7 bases and the J segment 5 bases; nucleotides outside the gene matches: 4. CDR3 in amino acids: CASKDRVTEAFF. The CDR3 nucleotides are TGTGCCAGCAAAGACAGGGTAACTGAAGCTTTCTTT.

The chain is built from TRBV15 and TRBJ2-7; D might be TRBD1 (5 bases). V shed 3 bases and J shed 5 bases, with 11 bases lying between them. The germline CDR1 and CDR2 sequences are LNHNV and YYDKDF (reference sequence). The CDR3 is made up of 13 amino acids. CDR3 DNA: TGTGCCACCAGCAGGGGGCTAGGAAACGAGCAGTACTTC. Its protein is CATSRGLGNEQYF. The complete variable domain, with remaining parts taken from reference TRBV15 and TRBJ2-7, reads DAMVIQNPRYQVTQFGKPVTLSCSQTLNHNVMYWYQQKSSQAPKLLFHYYDKDFNNEADTPDNFQSRRPNTSFCFLDIRSPGLGDTAMYLCATSRGLGNEQYFGPGTRLTVT.

V and J are TRBV11-2 and TRBJ1-3; TRBD1 is a possible D gene (5 bases). Germline V gene sequence: CDR1 SGHAT, CDR2 FQNNGV. With 3 bases removed from V and 1 base from J, the gap between germline ends came to 19 bases. This CDR3 contains 18 residues. CDR3 in amino acids: CASSFGPEAGPSGNTIYF. Written as DNA, the CDR3 is TGTGCCAGCAGCTTCGGGCCAGAAGCGGGACCATCTGGAAACACCATATATTTT.

The CDR3 sequence: CASSLGDRAHNEQFF. The CDR3 nucleotides are TGTGCCAGCAGCCTTGGGGACAGGGCCCACAATGAGCAGTTCTTC. This sequence joins TRBV4-2 and TRBJ2-1, with 9 bases identical to TRBD1. Germline V CDR1 and CDR2: LGHNA, YNFKEQ. V lost 4 bases to trimming and J lost 5 bases; unmatched junction nucleotides: 6. This CDR3 has 15 residues.

The rearrangement joins TRBV6-5 to TRBJ2-5, with D maybe TRBD1 (5 bases). The length of the CDR3 is 14 residues. Looked up from germline, CDR1 is MNHEY and CDR2 is SVGAGI. Between the trimmed V and J ends, which lost 8 bases and 5 bases, there was a span of 18 bases. For the CDR3, the DNA is TGTGCCAGCGGGGCCCGGCAGGGTGGTGAGACCCAGTACTTC. This sequence encodes CASGARQGGETQYF.

V usage is TRBV7-2 and J usage is TRBJ1-1, with 7 bases that match TRBD1. V trimming: 5 bases; J trimming: 0 bases; junction bases outside the gene matches: 9. The CDR3 consists of 16 residues. In germline, CDR1 is SGHTA, CDR2 FQGNSA. This chain's CDR3 is CASSTHPGTVNTEAFF. In DNA form, the CDR3 reads TGTGCCAGCAGCACCCATCCCGGGACAGTGAACACTGAAGCTTTCTTT.

This clone was detected only a few times. This rearrangement joins TRBV5-1 to TRBJ1-2; no firm D call. CDR3 length: 13 amino acids. The V end lost 0 bases, the J end lost 7 bases, and 10 bases lay between the germline ends. Looked up from germline, CDR1 is SGHRS and CDR2 is YFSETQ. CDR3 nucleotide sequence: TGCGCCAGCAGCTTGGAACAGTCCTTTGGCTACACCTTC. Translating it yields CASSLEQSFGYTF.

The V call is TRBV6-6, the J call TRBJ2-7, with 10 bases fitting TRBD1. V dropped 6 bases and J dropped 3; count of bases not matched to a gene: 8. Per germline, CDR1 MNHNY and CDR2 SVGAGI (reference sequence). The CDR3 sequence is 15 residues long. CDR3 region: CASSPRGQGSYEQYF. The CDR3, as DNA: TGTGCCAGCAGCCCGAGGGGACAGGGGAGCTACGAGCAGTACTTC.

This clone appeared a few times. This CDR3 is CASRDAGQGINSPLHF. The CDR3 DNA follows: TGCGCCAGCAGGGATGCGGGACAGGGTATAAATTCACCCCTCCACTTT. The rearrangement links TRBV5-1 to TRBJ1-6, with 9 positions matching TRBD1. In germline, CDR1 is SGHRS, CDR2 YFSETQ. This CDR3 comprises 16 residues. The V and J ends lost 5 bases and 7 bases, in that order; junction bases with no gene match: 10.

The chain is built from TRBV29-1 and TRBJ2-7, with D possibly matching TRBD2 (5 bases). Germline V gene data show CDR1 as SQVTM and CDR2 as ANQGSEA. Trimming pared 7 bases from V and 6 bases from J, leaving 19 bases between. This CDR3 is built from 13 residues. The CDR3 is CSALTRSAGEQYF. The CDR3 DNA sequence: TGCAGCGCCTTGACTCGATCCGCGGGCGAGCAGTACTTC.

A few counts support this clone. Other DNA sequences within the sample encode an identical CDR3. V usage is TRBV28 and J usage is TRBJ1-1; D not resolved. Trimming removed 6 bases from V and 1 base from J, with 9 bases in between. The CDR3 runs 13 residues. Germline CDR1 is MDHEN and CDR2 is SYDVKM. CDR3 in DNA: TGTGCCAGCAGCCCCCCCGGGAACACTGAAGCTTTCTTT. This gives the protein CASSPPGNTEAFF.

The chain joins TRBV27 to TRBJ1-2, with 10 bases identical to TRBD1. The CDR3 sequence is 14 residues long. V was clipped by 4 bases and J by 7 bases; unmatched bases: 6. Per germline, CDR1 MNHEY and CDR2 SMNVEV (reference sequence). CDR3 region: CASSSLTGGFGYTF. In nucleotides, the CDR3 is TGTGCCAGCAGTTCTCTGACAGGGGGCTTTGGCTACACCTTC.

The J gene is TRBJ1-1, the V gene TRBV5-1, with 7 bases matching TRBD1. This CDR3 has 14 amino acids. Looked up from germline, CDR1 is SGHRS and CDR2 is YFSETQ. The junction had 6 bases not matched to a gene; V was cut back by 1 base and J by 6 bases. CDR3 DNA sequence: TGCGCCAGCAGCTTGCCGGGACAGTGGGCTGAAGCTTTCTTT. Encoded protein: CASSLPGQWAEAFF.